Following are 31 T cell receptor beta chains from one sample sequenced in a study of technical replicates of blood from a few donors. Profiling relied on immunoSEQ multiplex PCR, and the TCRdb table lists in-frame clones only, not all of them. The sample comprises some 75,000 clones, 96% of which are singletons, and around 0.33% rests with the top ten. The sequenced material came from T cells isolated from PBMCs. The origin of the receptors is a human donor in good health.

This chain links TRBV7-9 with TRBJ2-1; D not resolved. The CDR3 runs to 12 residues. CDR1 and CDR2 (germline): SEHNR, FQNEAQ (reference sequence). Trimming cost V 7 bases and J 5 bases, with 9 bases left between them. In nucleotides, the CDR3 is TGTGCCAGCACCCTGGGCCACAATGAGCAGTTCTTC. Amino acids: CASTLGHNEQFF.

V gene TRBV2 combines with J gene TRBJ2-1, with a tentative D call TRBD2 (5 bases). V lost 3 bases to trimming and J lost 0 bases, with 12 bases between them. The CDR3 has 16 amino acids. From germline, CDR1 is SNHLY and CDR2 FYNNEI. The CDR3 DNA reads TGTGCCAGCAGTGACCGGGAAGGAGACTCCTACAATGAGCAGTTCTTC. Protein product: CASSDREGDSYNEQFF.

The chain couples TRBV6-5 to TRBJ2-3; perhaps TRBD2 as D (5 bases). CDR1 MNHEY and CDR2 SVGAGI come from the germline V gene. With 0 bases removed from V and 4 bases from J, the gap between germline ends came to 5 bases. This CDR3 comprises 13 residues. DNA for the CDR3: TGTGCCAGCAGTTACTCGCGGGCAGATACGCAGTATTTT. This gives the protein CASSYSRADTQYF.

This chain uses TRBV30 with TRBJ1-1, with D unresolved. The germline V gene encodes CDR1 GTSNPN and CDR2 SVGIG (reference sequence). This CDR3 has 14 residues. Between the trimmed V and J ends, which lost 0 bases and 1 base, there was a span of 9 bases. The CDR3 here is CAWSVVARNTEAFF. The CDR3 coding sequence is TGTGCCTGGAGTGTAGTGGCAAGGAACACTGAAGCTTTCTTT.

The chain joins TRBV11-3 to TRBJ2-3; 8 nucleotides agree with TRBD2. Trimming took 3 bases from V and 6 from J; bases not matched to a gene: 8. The CDR3 length is 15 residues. Germline lookup yields CDR1 SGHNT and CDR2 YENEEA. In DNA form, the CDR3 reads TGTGCCAGCAGCTTGTTTAGCGGGGACGGGGATACGCAGTATTTT. Residues: CASSLFSGDGDTQYF.

The chain carries TRBV6-5 and TRBJ1-3; possibly TRBD1 for D (5 bases). Trimming stripped 0 bases from V and 1 base from J, with 7 bases between. The CDR3 sequence is 15 residues long. Looked up from germline, CDR1 is MNHEY and CDR2 is SVGAGI. The CDR3 is CASSYSGASGNTIYF. The CDR3 DNA reads as TGTGCCAGCAGTTACTCAGGGGCTTCTGGAAACACCATATATTTT.

This chain links TRBV19 with TRBJ1-1; 9 bases are a match to TRBD1. Germline trimming cut 4 bases from V and 1 base from J; bases unmatched to any gene: 4. This CDR3 is built from 15 residues. From germline, CDR1 is LNHDA and CDR2 SQIVND (reference sequence). The CDR3 protein is CASSRGTGRNTEAFF. In DNA form, the CDR3 reads TGTGCCAGTAGTAGGGGGACAGGGAGGAACACTGAAGCTTTCTTT.

The CDR3 here is CASSAVTGSEAFF. The CDR3 DNA is TGTGCCAGCAGCGCCGTAACAGGGAGTGAAGCTTTCTTT. The rearrangement links TRBV9 to TRBJ1-1; D is possibly TRBD1 (6 bases). The CDR3 is 13 residues long. Trimming took off 3 bases at V and 7 bases at J, with 13 bases between the two ends. Germline CDR1 SGDLS, CDR2 YYNGEE.

This chain uses TRBV5-4 with TRBJ2-7; 8 positions agree with TRBD1. This CDR3 contains 15 residues. The V gene's germline CDR1 is SGHNT and CDR2 YYREEE (reference sequence). The V segment lost 0 bases and the J segment 3 bases; nucleotides outside the gene matches: 5. CDR3 coding DNA: TGTGCCAGCAGCTTGGAGCCAGGGGGCATCTACGAGCAGTACTTC. Amino acid sequence: CASSLEPGGIYEQYF. The variable domain in full, with the rest retrieved from reference TRBV5-4 and TRBJ2-7, is ETGVTQSPTHLIKTRGQQVTLRCSSQSGHNTVSWYQQALGQGPQFIFQYYREEENGRGNFPPRFSGLQFPNYSSELNVNALELDDSALYLCASSLEPGGIYEQYFGPGTRLTVT.

V is TRBV6-1 and J is TRBJ1-1; a weak D match, TRBD1 (6 bases). The CDR3 has 13 amino acids. V gave up 8 bases and J gave up 5 bases, with 15 bases separating them. In germline, CDR1 is MNHNS, CDR2 SASEGT. The CDR3 nucleotides read TGTGCCAGCCTTCGACAGGTTCAGACTGAAGCTTTCTTT. Translated, it gives CASLRQVQTEAFF.

The chain recombines TRBV11-2 with TRBJ1-2; perhaps TRBD1 as D (5 bases). The CDR3 is made up of 13 amino acids. Germline V gene lookup returns CDR1 SGHAT and CDR2 FQNNGV. V gave up 5 bases and J gave up 4 bases, with 11 bases separating them. The CDR3 region has the DNA TGTGCCAGCAGCGAACAGGCCCTCTATGGCTACACCTTC. As protein: CASSEQALYGYTF.

The rearrangement links TRBV6-1 to TRBJ1-2; 12 bases match TRBD1. There are 16 residues in the CDR3. The J segment lost 5 bases and the V segment lost 4 bases, leaving 8 bases of the junction unmatched. Germline assignment: CDR1 MNHNS and CDR2 SASEGT. The CDR3 here is CASSGGTGGQKYGYTF. The CDR3 DNA is TGTGCCAGCAGTGGCGGGACAGGGGGCCAGAAATATGGCTACACCTTC.

The chain links TRBV9 to TRBJ1-1; TRBD1 matches at 9 bases. V gave up 1 base and J gave up 4 bases; unmatched junction bases: 11. The CDR3 has 17 residues. Germline V gene sequence: CDR1 SGDLS, CDR2 YYNGEE. The CDR3 coding sequence is TGTGCCAGCAGCGTAAACCCGTTCGGGACAGGGAGCACTGAAGCTTTCTTT. Protein sequence: CASSVNPFGTGSTEAFF.

The chain links TRBV20-1 to TRBJ2-5, with unresolved D. The CDR3 consists of 11 residues. The V end was cut by 4 bases, the J end by 2 bases, with 5 bases between. Germline V gene sequence: CDR1 DFQATT, CDR2 SNEGSKA (reference sequence). CDR3 amino acids: CSANSQETQYF. CDR3 in DNA: TGCAGTGCTAACAGTCAAGAGACCCAGTACTTC.

The chain carries TRBV19 and TRBJ2-1; D unresolved. Germline V gene sequence: CDR1 LNHDA, CDR2 SQIVND (reference sequence). Trimming left V 1 base short and J 1 base short, with 8 bases between. The CDR3 spans 15 residues. The CDR3 DNA reads TGTGCCAGTAGTATAGGGTATGCGTCCTACAATGAGCAGTTCTTC. Its protein is CASSIGYASYNEQFF.

The chain combines TRBV5-6 with TRBJ1-1, with a weak D call TRBD1 (5 bases). Germline CDR1 reads SGHDT; CDR2 reads YYEEEE. The CDR3 is 13 residues long. V gave up 3 bases and J gave up 1 base, with 7 bases separating them. The CDR3 sequence: CASSWGRNTEAFF. The DNA for the CDR3 is TGTGCCAGCAGCTGGGGCCGGAACACTGAAGCTTTCTTT.

This rearrangement joins TRBV19 to TRBJ1-5; 9 nucleotides agree with TRBD1. This CDR3 is 18 amino acids long. V shed 5 bases and J 4 bases; nucleotides not matched to a gene: 15. Germline CDR1 and CDR2: LNHDA and SQIVND (reference sequence). DNA of the CDR3: TGTGCCAGTAGTGATTTCGGGACAGGGCTGATCGGGAATCAGCCCCAGCATTTT. It codes for CASSDFGTGLIGNQPQHF.

This clone appeared a single time. This rearrangement joins TRBV30 to TRBJ1-2; 7 positions match TRBD1. From germline, CDR1 is GTSNPN and CDR2 SVGIG (reference sequence). The CDR3 covers 13 residues. The V and J ends lost 0 bases and 5 bases, in that order; junction bases with no gene match: 3. CDR3 sequence: CAWSVGRGYGYTF. The CDR3 DNA reads TGTGCCTGGAGTGTCGGCAGGGGGTATGGCTACACCTTC.

V is TRBV7-2 and J is TRBJ2-5, with D possibly being TRBD2 (6 bases). The germline gives CDR1 SGHTA, CDR2 FQGNSA. CDR3 length: 14 residues. V dropped 5 bases and J dropped 1 base, with 11 bases sitting between them. This chain's CDR3 is CASSAGRGQETQYF. As DNA, the CDR3 is TGTGCCAGCAGCGCTGGGCGGGGCCAAGAGACCCAGTACTTC. The full variable domain, completed using reference TRBV7-2 and TRBJ2-5, is GAGVSQSPSNKVTEKGKDVELRCDPISGHTALYWYRQSLGQGLEFLIYFQGNSAPDKSGLPSDRFSAERTGGSVSTLTIQRTQQEDSAVYLCASSAGRGQETQYFGPGTRLLVL.

The chain recombines TRBV12-1 with TRBJ1-2; the table's D call, TRBD1, was not checked against the DNA. TRBV12-1 is designated a pseudogene. The CDR3 length is 17 residues. In DNA form, the CDR3 reads TGTGCCAGCAGCCCGACAAAATTGGCGTTTGGTAACTATGGCTACACCTTC. This translates into CASSPTKLAFGNYGYTF.

The J gene is TRBJ2-7, the V gene TRBV30; D is unresolved. Trimming cost V 1 base and J 5 bases, with 12 bases left between them. CDR3 length: 13 residues. Germline V gene sequence: CDR1 GTSNPN, CDR2 SVGIG (reference sequence). For the CDR3, the DNA is TGTGCCTGGAGTGCCGGAGTTCGGGACGAGCAGTACTTC. This encodes CAWSAGVRDEQYF.

The rearrangement links TRBV6-6 to TRBJ1-5; D is perhaps TRBD1 (6 bases). There are 13 residues in the CDR3. Looked up from germline, CDR1 is MNHNY and CDR2 is SVGAGI (reference sequence). The germline V and J ends were trimmed by 3 bases and 7 bases, with 10 bases remaining between them. In DNA, the CDR3 is TGTGCCAGCAGTTATCCGGGGGGCCAGCCCCAGCATTTT. Translating it yields CASSYPGGQPQHF.

This chain connects TRBV30 to TRBJ2-1; possible D gene TRBD2, 5 bases. CDR1 and CDR2 from the germline V gene are GTSNPN and SVGIG (reference sequence). V shed 1 base and J shed 4 bases, with 20 bases lying between them. This CDR3 has 17 residues. The CDR3 loop reads CAWSGHTSSSLYNEQFF. CDR3 DNA: TGTGCCTGGAGTGGCCACACATCTAGCAGTCTGTACAATGAGCAGTTCTTC.

The V gene is TRBV10-2, the J gene TRBJ1-1, with TRBD1 matching over 8 bases. This CDR3 is 14 amino acids long. The junction had 5 bases not matched to a gene; V was cut back by 3 bases and J by 5 bases. Germline CDR1 is WSHSY and CDR2 is SAAADI. CDR3 in DNA: TGCGCCAGCAGTGACGACAGGGGAGGAACTGAAGCTTTCTTT. Translated, it gives CASSDDRGGTEAFF.

The chain combines TRBV2 with TRBJ2-7, with 12 bases fitting TRBD2. The CDR3 is 17 residues long. V lost 6 bases and J lost 0; bases outside the gene matches: 9. The germline gives CDR1 SNHLY, CDR2 FYNNEI. The CDR3 sequence: CASSEMTSGSSSYEQYF. Written as DNA, the CDR3 is TGTGCCAGCAGCGAAATGACTAGCGGGAGTAGCTCCTACGAGCAGTACTTC.

V usage is TRBV5-8 and J usage is TRBJ2-7; 7 bases agree with TRBD1. V shed 0 bases and J 4 bases; nucleotides not matched to a gene: 4. CDR1 SGHTS and CDR2 YDEGEE come from the germline V gene. This CDR3 contains 14 residues. For the CDR3, the DNA is TGTGCCAGCAGCTTGGTAGGGGGCATATACGAGCAGTACTTC. Protein sequence: CASSLVGGIYEQYF.

The gene calls are TRBV7-2 and TRBJ2-7; D may be TRBD2 (6 bases). Germline values: CDR1 SGHTA, CDR2 FQGNSA. The CDR3 covers 14 residues. Trimming took off 5 bases at V and 6 bases at J, with 17 bases between the two ends. CDR3 region: CASSESRVGGEQYF. CDR3 coding DNA: TGTGCCAGCAGCGAATCGAGGGTGGGGGGCGAGCAGTACTTC.

The chain carries TRBV28 and TRBJ2-7; 8 positions agree with TRBD2. Per germline, CDR1 MDHEN and CDR2 SYDVKM. The V segment lost 2 bases and the J segment 4 bases; nucleotides outside the gene matches: 7. The CDR3 spans 15 residues. The CDR3: CASSLIREGGYEQYF. The DNA for the CDR3 is TGTGCCAGCAGTTTAATACGGGAGGGGGGATACGAGCAGTACTTC.

This chain uses TRBV7-9 with TRBJ2-7; TRBD2 matches at 8 bases. Germline trimming cut 5 bases from V and 4 bases from J; bases unmatched to any gene: 13. Germline CDR1 SEHNR, CDR2 FQNEAQ (reference sequence). CDR3 length equals 16 residues. CDR3 region: CASSRPGRGPSYEQYF. DNA for the CDR3: TGTGCCAGCAGCCGGCCCGGGAGGGGACCCTCTTACGAGCAGTACTTC.

Note on this clone: The limits of the CDR3 on the DNA are not certain, so only TCRdb's listed CDR3 is given. The chain uses TRBV7-9 and TRBJ2-7; the D call in the table, TRBD1, was not verified against the DNA. Looked up from germline, CDR1 is SEHNR and CDR2 is FQNEAQ (reference sequence). With termini counted, the CDR3 has 19 amino acids. Here the CDR3 reads CASSLRQGPLYEQYFGKYF.

The genes are TRBV6-5 and TRBJ1-6; perhaps TRBD1 as D (5 bases). Trimming removed 5 bases at V and 4 bases at J, with 9 bases between. The CDR3 has 14 amino acids. The germline V gene has CDR1 MNHEY and CDR2 SVGAGI. CDR3 coding DNA: TGTGCCAGCAGTCGGACAAGATATAATTCACCCCTCCACTTT. Encoded protein: CASSRTRYNSPLHF.